This TCR beta chain was retrieved from a study of identical twins. Study results and limitations: Models, which agreed with sharing between unrelated individuals, nonetheless underestimated the out-of-frame TCR alpha sharing seen in monozygotic twins.

A note on this clonotype: The antigen remains undetermined.

The CDR3 totals 15 residues. Germline CDR1 and CDR2: MNHNS and SASEGT. V lost 7 bases and J lost 7, with 22 bases in between. TCRdb itself ran the 5' RACE reads through MiXCR, one entry per CDR3 protein. The sample contains about 520,000 distinct CDR3 sequences, about 20% of which appear only once. This sample also belongs to another study, concerning T cells expressing NK-cell markers. That paper adds: Researchers got TCR beta repertoires out of sorted CD3+CD56+NKG2C+, CD3+CD56+NKG2C- and CD3+CD56-NKG2C+ T cells. Restricting sorting to alpha-beta TCR T cells was achieved in several experiments by an anti-gamma-delta TCR antibody.

Specimen: CD4+ T cells sorted from blood. This sequence originates from a woman between 18 and 29 years old in good health. This chain connects TRBV6-1 to TRBJ1-2, with D unresolved. The CDR3 protein is CASNPRVALLGGYTF. DNA for the CDR3: TGTGCCAGCAATCCCCGTGTGGCCTTATTGGGTGGCTACACCTTC.